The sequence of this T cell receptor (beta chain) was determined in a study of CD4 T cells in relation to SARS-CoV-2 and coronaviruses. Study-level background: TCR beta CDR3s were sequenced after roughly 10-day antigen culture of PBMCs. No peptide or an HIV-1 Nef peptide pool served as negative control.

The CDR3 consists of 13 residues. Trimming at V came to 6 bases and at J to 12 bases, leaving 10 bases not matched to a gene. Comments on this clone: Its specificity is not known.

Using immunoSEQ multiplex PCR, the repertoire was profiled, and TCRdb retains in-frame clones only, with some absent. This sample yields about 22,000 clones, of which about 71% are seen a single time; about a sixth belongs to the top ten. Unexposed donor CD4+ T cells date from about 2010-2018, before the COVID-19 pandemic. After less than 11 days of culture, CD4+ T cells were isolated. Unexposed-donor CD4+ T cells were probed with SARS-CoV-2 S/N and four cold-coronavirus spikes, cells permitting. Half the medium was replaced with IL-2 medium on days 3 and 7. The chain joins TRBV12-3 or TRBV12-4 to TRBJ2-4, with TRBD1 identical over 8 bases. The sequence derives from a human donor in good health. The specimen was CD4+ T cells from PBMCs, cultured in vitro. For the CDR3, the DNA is TGTGCCAGCAGAGAAAACCGACAGGGGACTCAGTACTTC. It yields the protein CASRENRQGTQYF.